Below, 5 T cell receptor beta chains from the same sample are listed, as sequenced in a study of T-cell memory formation after mild COVID-19. MiXCR, applied by TCRdb to the 5' RACE reads, yields one record per CDR3 protein. Here the sample spans around 310,000 distinct CDR3 sequences, 20% being singletons. Sequenced: PBMCs or a T cell subset sorted from them (not recorded which). The receptors were sampled from a young man who had mild COVID-19 (a few samples of this study predate the infection). Cell type and time point are not known.

The chain carries TRBV7-9 and TRBJ2-7, with D possibly being TRBD1 (6 bases). The CDR3 length is 13 residues. V was trimmed by 3 bases and J by 6 bases, leaving 12 bases between them. Germline V lookup: CDR1 SEHNR, CDR2 FQNEAQ (reference sequence). CDR3 sequence (DNA): TGTGCCAGCAGCTTCAATACACAGGGCGAGCAGTACGTC. It specifies CASSFNTQGEQYV.

Worth noting for this clonotype: Compared with germline, one end of the junction differs, possibly owing to a read error. This chain uses TRBV11-2 with TRBJ1-1; 9 nucleotides match TRBD1. From germline, CDR1 is SGHAT and CDR2 FQNNGV. The CDR3 has 15 residues. The CDR3 sequence: CAISLDFWTGAEAFF. The DNA for the CDR3 is TGTGCCATCAGCTTAGATTTTTGGACAGGGGCTGAAGCTTTCTTT.

The rearrangement uses TRBV29-1 and TRBJ1-2; D may be TRBD1 (5 bases). Germline loops: CDR1 SQVTM, CDR2 ANQGSEA. V gave up 4 bases and J gave up 4 bases, with 10 bases separating them. The CDR3 spans 12 residues. CDR3 region: CSVGGMGYGYTF. DNA for the CDR3: TGCAGCGTTGGGGGGATGGGCTATGGCTACACCTTC. Based on the CDR3 plus reference TRBV29-1 and TRBJ1-2, the full variable domain is SAVISQKPSRDICQRGTSLTIQCQVDSQVTMMFWYRQQPGQSLTLIATANQGSEATYESGFVIDKFPISRPNLTFSTLTVSNMSPEDSSIYLCSVGGMGYGYTFGSGTRLTVV.

The chain combines TRBV14 with TRBJ1-4; D may be TRBD1 (5 bases). Germline-derived CDR1 and CDR2 are SGHDN and FVKESK. V lost 4 bases and J 5 bases, leaving 14 bases between the germline ends. The CDR3 has 15 amino acids. The CDR3 here is CASSRSAGWNEKLFF. CDR3 sequence (DNA): TGTGCCAGCAGCCGCTCGGCAGGGTGGAATGAAAAACTGTTTTTT.

V and J are TRBV7-2 and TRBJ2-7; 8 nucleotides align to TRBD2. The germline gives CDR1 SGHTA, CDR2 FQGNSA. V lost 7 bases and J lost 7; bases outside the gene matches: 12. The CDR3 loop spans 14 amino acids. DNA for the CDR3: TGTGCCAGCACGGGGGGGACCTCAGGGAGGGAGCAGTACTTC. Residues: CASTGGTSGREQYF. The complete variable domain, with remaining parts taken from reference TRBV7-2 and TRBJ2-7, reads GAGVSQSPSNKVTEKGKDVELRCDPISGHTALYWYRQSLGQGLEFLIYFQGNSAPDKSGLPSDRFSAERTGGSVSTLTIQRTQQEDSAVYLCASTGGTSGREQYFGPGTRLTVT.